The entry below gives a single TCR beta chain sequence along with its context. This sample was included in a study of blood T cell repertoires in COVID-19. Across the whole study: Acute and convalescent COVID-19 samples came from the United States, Italy and Spain. Sample material is recorded as cDNA or gDNA derived from T cells, B-cell-depleted T cells, or PBMCs.

In the authors' methods: Estimation of nucleated cell counts was performed using reference gene primer amplification. The table came from immunoSEQ multiplex PCR; TCRdb's copy has only in-frame clones and leaves some out. V and J calls and clone size come straight from that table; D and trimming were deduced from the DNA. The sample records tens of thousands of clones, about 84% being singletons. Material for sequencing was peripheral blood. The TCR was taken from a woman aged 60 to 75 with acute or convalescent COVID-19.

CDR3 amino acids: CASSLGQGKYEQYF. DNA of the CDR3: TGCGCCAGCAGCTTGGGACAGGGAAAATACGAGCAGTACTTC. The chain recombines TRBV5-1 with TRBJ2-7, with 7 bases aligning to TRBD1. V dropped 0 bases and J dropped 4; count of bases not matched to a gene: 4. The CDR3 extends over 14 amino acids. The germline CDR1 and CDR2 sequences are SGHRS and YFSETQ.